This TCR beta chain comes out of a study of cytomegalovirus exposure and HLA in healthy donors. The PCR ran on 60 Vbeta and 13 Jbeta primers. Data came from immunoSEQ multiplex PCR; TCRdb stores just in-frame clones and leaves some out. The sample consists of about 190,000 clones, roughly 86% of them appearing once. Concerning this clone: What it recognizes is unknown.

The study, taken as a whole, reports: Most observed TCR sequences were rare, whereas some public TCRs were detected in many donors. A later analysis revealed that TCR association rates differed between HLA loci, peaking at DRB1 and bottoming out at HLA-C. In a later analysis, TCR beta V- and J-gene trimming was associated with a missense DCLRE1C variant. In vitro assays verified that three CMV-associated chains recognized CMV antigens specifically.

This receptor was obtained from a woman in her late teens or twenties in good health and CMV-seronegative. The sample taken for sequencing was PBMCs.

The CDR3 DNA reads as TGTGCCAGCTCGAACCCGGGGCAGGGGGTGGGTGGCTACACCTTC. Translated, it gives CASSNPGQGVGGYTF. V usage is TRBV28 and J usage is TRBJ1-2; 7 bases map to TRBD1. The CDR3 is 15 amino acids. Germline V gene lookup returns CDR1 MDHEN and CDR2 SYDVKM. Trimming cost V 8 bases and J 7 bases; bases outside gene matches: 16.